This T cell receptor (beta chain) was recorded in a study of cytomegalovirus exposure and HLA in healthy donors. Study-level findings and limits: In a later analysis, DRB1 alleles had the most associated TCRs; HLA-C alleles the fewest. There was a cluster of highly shared sequence variants that was likely a sequencing artifact. Most of the TCR beta V segments (in an earlier analysis) were productive either about 90% or about 30% of the time.

Regarding this clone: Its antigen is unknown.

PCR involved 60 Vbeta and 13 Jbeta primers. Using immunoSEQ multiplex PCR, the repertoire was profiled, and TCRdb retains in-frame clones only, with some absent. The profile shows roughly 150,000 clones, roughly 80% of them singletons. The TCR sequence derives from a male donor in good health and CMV-seronegative. The sample comprised PBMCs.

CDR3 DNA sequence: TGTGCCAGCAGCTCCCTTACGGGGTCGGAGGGCACTGAAGCTTTCTTT. It translates to CASSSLTGSEGTEAFF. This chain joins TRBV7-3 and TRBJ1-1; D gene ambiguous. V was clipped by 4 bases and J by 4 bases, with 19 bases between them. The CDR3 contains 16 residues. Germline-derived CDR1 and CDR2 are SGHTA and FQGTGA.